This T cell receptor (beta chain) comes out of a study of blood T cell repertoires in COVID-19. Study as a whole: The United States, Italy and Spain supplied acute and convalescent COVID-19 samples. Sample material is recorded as cDNA or gDNA derived from T cells, B-cell-depleted T cells, or PBMCs.

Turning to this clone: A read error may produce the germline difference seen at one junction end.

CDR1 is SGHNT and CDR2 is YYREEE in the germline V gene (reference sequence). There are 15 residues in the CDR3. The authors' processing: Researchers report that nucleated cell counts were estimated from reference gene primer amplification. Some clones are missing from TCRdb's copy, which holds only in-frame ones; the method was immunoSEQ multiplex PCR. V and J calls and clone size come straight from that table; D and trimming were deduced from the DNA. The sample has about 190,000 clones; roughly four fifths are singletons. The chain combines TRBV5-4 with TRBJ1-2; 9 bases are a match to TRBD1. Sequencing was performed on peripheral blood. The receptor's source is a woman in her 40s with acute or convalescent COVID-19. CDR3 coding DNA: TGTGCCATCAGCGGCCTGGGACAGGGTAACTATGGCTACACCTTC. Translated: CAISGLGQGNYGYTF.